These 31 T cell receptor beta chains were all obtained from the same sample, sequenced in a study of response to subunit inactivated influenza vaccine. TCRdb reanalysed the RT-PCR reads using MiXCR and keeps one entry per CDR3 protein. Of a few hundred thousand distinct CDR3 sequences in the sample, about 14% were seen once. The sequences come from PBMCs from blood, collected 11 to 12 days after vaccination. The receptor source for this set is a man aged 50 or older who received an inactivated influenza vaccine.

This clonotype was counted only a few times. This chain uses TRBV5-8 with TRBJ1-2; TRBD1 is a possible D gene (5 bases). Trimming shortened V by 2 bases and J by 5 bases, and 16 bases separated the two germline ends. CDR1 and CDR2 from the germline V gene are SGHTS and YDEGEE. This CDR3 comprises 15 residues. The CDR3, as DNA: TGTGCCAGCAGCTTACCCGTGGGGGGGACTTATGGCTACACCTTC. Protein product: CASSLPVGGTYGYTF. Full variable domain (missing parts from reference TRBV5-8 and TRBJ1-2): EAGVTQSPTHLIKTRGQQATLRCSPISGHTSVYWYQQALGLGLQFLLWYDEGEERNRGNFPPRFSGRQFPNYSSELNVNALELEDSALYLCASSLPVGGTYGYTFGSGTRLTVV.

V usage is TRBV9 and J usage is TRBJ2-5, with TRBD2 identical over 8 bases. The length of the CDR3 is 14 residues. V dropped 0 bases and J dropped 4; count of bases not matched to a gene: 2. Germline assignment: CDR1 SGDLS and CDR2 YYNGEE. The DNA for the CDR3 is TGTGCCAGCAGCGTAGACGGGAGGGCAGAGACCCAGTACTTC. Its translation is CASSVDGRAETQYF.

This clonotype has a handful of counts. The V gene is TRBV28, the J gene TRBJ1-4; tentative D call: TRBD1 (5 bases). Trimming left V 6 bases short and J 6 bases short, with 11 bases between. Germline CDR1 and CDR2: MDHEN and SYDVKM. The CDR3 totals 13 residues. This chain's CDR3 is CASRQGGDEKLFF. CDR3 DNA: TGTGCCAGCAGGCAGGGTGGAGATGAAAAACTGTTTTTT. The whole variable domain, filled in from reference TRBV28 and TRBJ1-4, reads DVKVTQSSRYLVKRTGEKVFLECVQDMDHENMFWYRQDPGLGLRLIYFSYDVKMKEKGDIPEGYSVSREKKERFSLILESASTNQTSMYLCASRQGGDEKLFFGSGTQLSVL.

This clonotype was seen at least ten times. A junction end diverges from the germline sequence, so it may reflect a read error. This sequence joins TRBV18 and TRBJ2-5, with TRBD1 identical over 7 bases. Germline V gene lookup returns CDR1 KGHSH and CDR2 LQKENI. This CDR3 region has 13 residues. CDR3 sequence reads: CASSPGQQETQYF. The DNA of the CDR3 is TGCGCCAGCAGCCCGGGACAGCAAGAGACCCAGTACTTC. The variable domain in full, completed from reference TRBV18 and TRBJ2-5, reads NAGVMQNPRHLVRRRGQEARLRCSPMKGHSHVYWYRQLPEEGLKFMVYLQKENIIDESGMPKERFSAEFPKEGPSILRIQQVVRGDSAAYFCASSPGQQETQYFGPGTRLLVL.

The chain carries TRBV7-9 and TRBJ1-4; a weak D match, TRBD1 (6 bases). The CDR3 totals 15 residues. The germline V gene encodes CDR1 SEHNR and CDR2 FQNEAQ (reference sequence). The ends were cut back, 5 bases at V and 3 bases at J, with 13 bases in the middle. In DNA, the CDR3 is TGTGCCAGCAGCCTAAGACAGGTTGCTAATGAAAAACTGTTTTTT. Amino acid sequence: CASSLRQVANEKLFF.

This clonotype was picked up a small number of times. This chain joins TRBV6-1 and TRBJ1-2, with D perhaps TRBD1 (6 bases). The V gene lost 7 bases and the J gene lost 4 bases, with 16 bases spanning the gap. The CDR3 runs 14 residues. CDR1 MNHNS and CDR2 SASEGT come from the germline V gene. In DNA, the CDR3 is TGTGCCAGCAACCCGACAGGCAGACCCTATGGCTACACCTTC. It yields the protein CASNPTGRPYGYTF.

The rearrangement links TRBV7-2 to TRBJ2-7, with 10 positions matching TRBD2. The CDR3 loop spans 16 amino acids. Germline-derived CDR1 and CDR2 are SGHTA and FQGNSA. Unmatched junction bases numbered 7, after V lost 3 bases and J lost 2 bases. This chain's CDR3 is CASSLASGRGPYEQYF. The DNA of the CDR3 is TGTGCCAGCAGCTTGGCTAGCGGGAGAGGGCCCTACGAGCAGTACTTC.

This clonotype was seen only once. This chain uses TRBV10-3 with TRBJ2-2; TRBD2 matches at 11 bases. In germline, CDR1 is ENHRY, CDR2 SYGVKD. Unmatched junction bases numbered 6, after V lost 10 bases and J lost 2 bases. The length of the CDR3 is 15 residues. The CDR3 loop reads CATQTSGINTGELFF. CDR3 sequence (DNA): TGTGCCACACAGACTAGCGGGATTAACACCGGGGAGCTGTTTTTT.

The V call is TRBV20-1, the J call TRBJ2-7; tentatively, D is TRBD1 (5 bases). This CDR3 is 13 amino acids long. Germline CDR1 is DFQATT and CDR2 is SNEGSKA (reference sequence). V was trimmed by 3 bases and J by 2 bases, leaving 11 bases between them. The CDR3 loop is CSASRAPPYEQYF. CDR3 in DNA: TGCAGTGCTAGCAGGGCCCCTCCCTACGAGCAGTACTTC.

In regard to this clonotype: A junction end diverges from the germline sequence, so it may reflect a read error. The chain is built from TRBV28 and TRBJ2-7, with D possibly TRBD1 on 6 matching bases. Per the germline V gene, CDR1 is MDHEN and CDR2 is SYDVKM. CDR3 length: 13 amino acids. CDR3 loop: CASRTGTTYELYF. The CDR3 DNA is TGTGCCAGCAGAACCGGGACAACCTACGAGCTGTACTTC.

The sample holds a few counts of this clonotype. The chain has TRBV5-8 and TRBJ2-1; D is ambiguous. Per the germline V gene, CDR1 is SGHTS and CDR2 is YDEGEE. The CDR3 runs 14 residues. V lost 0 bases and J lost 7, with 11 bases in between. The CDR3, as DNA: TGTGCCAGCAGCTTGGTCCGTCTCCGGAATGAGCAGTTCTTC. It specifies CASSLVRLRNEQFF.

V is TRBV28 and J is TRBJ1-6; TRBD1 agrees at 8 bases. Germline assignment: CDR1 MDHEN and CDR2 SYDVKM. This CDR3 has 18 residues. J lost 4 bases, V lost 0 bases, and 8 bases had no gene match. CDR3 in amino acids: CASSLWGGTGDYNSPLHF. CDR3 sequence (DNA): TGTGCCAGCAGTTTATGGGGGGGGACAGGCGATTATAATTCACCCCTCCACTTT.

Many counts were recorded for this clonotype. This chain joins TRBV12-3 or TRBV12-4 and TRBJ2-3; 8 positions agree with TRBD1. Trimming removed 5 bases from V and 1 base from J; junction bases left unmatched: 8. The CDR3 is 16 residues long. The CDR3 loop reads CASSLLRGRGTDTQYF. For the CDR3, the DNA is TGTGCCAGCAGTCTCCTCAGGGGGCGCGGCACAGATACGCAGTATTTT.

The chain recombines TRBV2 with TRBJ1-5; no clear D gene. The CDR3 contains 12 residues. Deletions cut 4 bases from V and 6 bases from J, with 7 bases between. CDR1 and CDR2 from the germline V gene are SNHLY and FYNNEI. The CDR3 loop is CASSGDLQPQHF. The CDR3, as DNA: TGTGCCAGCAGTGGCGACCTTCAGCCCCAGCATTTT.

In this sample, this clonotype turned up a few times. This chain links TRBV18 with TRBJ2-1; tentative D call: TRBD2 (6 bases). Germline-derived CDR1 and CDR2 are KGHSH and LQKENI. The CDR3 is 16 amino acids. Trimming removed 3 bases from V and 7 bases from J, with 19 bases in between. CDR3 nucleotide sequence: TGTGCCAGCTCACCGAAACTAGCAACCGGAATGAATGAGCAGTTCTTC. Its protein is CASSPKLATGMNEQFF.

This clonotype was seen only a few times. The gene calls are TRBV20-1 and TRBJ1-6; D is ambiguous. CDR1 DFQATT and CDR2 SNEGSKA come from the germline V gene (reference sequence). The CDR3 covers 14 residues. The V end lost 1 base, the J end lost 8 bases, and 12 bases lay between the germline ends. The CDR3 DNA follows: TGCAGTGCTAGAGTGGGAACGGCGGATTCACCCCTCCACTTT. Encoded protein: CSARVGTADSPLHF.

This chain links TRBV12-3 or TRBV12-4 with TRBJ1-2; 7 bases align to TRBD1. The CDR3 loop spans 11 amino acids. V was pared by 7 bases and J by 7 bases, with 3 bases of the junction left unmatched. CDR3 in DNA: TGTGCCAGCACCAAGGGGGCTGGCTACACCTTC. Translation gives CASTKGAGYTF.

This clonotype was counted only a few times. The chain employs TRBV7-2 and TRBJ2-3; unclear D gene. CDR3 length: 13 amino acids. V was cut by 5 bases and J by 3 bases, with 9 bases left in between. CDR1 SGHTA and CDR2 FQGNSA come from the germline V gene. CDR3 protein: CASSPHLTDTQYF. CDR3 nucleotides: TGTGCCAGCAGCCCCCATTTAACAGATACGCAGTATTTT.

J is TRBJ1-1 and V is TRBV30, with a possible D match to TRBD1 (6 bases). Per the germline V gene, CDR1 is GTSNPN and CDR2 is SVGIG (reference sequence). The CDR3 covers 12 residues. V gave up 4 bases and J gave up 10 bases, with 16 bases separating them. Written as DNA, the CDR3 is TGTGCCTGGACCCCGAGTAGGGGGGCAGCTTTCTTT. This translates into CAWTPSRGAAFF.

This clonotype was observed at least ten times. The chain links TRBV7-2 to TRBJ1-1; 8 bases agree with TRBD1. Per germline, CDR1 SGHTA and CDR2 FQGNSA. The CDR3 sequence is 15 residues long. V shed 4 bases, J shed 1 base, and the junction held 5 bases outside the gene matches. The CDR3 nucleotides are TGTGCCAGCAGCTCGCCCGGGACAGGGAACACTGAAGCTTTCTTT. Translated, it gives CASSSPGTGNTEAFF.

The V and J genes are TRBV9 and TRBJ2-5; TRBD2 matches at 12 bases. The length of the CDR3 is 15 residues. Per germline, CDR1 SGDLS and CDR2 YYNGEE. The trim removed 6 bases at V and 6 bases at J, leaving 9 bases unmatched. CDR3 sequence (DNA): TGTGCCAGCAACCCTAGCGGGGGGGCCGGGAAGACCCAGTACTTC. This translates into CASNPSGGAGKTQYF.

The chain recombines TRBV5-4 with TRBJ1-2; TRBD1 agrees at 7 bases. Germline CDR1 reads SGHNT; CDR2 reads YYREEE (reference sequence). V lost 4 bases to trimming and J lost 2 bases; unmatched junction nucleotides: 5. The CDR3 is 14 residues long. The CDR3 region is CASSGAGQNYGYTF. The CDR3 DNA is TGTGCCAGCAGCGGAGCGGGACAGAACTATGGCTACACCTTC.

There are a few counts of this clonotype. The CDR3 coding sequence is TGCAGCGTTGATCTCGGGGCCACTGAAGCTTTCTTT. Residues: CSVDLGATEAFF. The J gene is TRBJ1-1, the V gene TRBV29-1; D is perhaps TRBD1 (5 bases). Per germline, CDR1 SQVTM and CDR2 ANQGSEA. This CDR3 is built from 12 residues. Trimming stripped 3 bases from V and 4 bases from J, with 9 bases between.

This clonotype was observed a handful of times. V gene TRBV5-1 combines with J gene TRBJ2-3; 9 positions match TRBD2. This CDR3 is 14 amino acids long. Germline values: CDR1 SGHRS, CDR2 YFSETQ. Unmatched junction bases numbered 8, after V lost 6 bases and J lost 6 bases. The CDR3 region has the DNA TGCGCCAGCAAAGCGGGGGGCGAATTGGATACGCAGTATTTT. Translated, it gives CASKAGGELDTQYF.

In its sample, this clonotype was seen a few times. CDR3 in amino acids: CSARDIFGLGQEETQYF. CDR3 nucleotides: TGCAGTGCTAGAGATATCTTTGGACTAGGTCAGGAAGAGACCCAGTACTTC. This chain uses TRBV20-1 with TRBJ2-5, with 7 bases identical to TRBD2. CDR1 is DFQATT, CDR2 SNEGSKA, per germline (reference sequence). This CDR3 is 17 amino acids long. V trimming: 0 bases; J trimming: 3 bases; junction bases outside the gene matches: 13.

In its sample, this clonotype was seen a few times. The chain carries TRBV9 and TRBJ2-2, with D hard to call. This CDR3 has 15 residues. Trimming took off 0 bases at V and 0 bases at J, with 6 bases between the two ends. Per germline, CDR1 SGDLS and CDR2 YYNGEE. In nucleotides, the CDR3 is TGTGCCAGCAGCGTAGTGCCTTCGAACACCGGGGAGCTGTTTTTT. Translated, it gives CASSVVPSNTGELFF. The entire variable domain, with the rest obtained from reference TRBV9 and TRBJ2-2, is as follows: DSGVTQTPKHLITATGQRVTLRCSPRSGDLSVYWYQQSLDQGLQFLIQYYNGEERAKGNILERFSAQQFPDLHSELNLSSLELGDSALYFCASSVVPSNTGELFFGEGSRLTVL.

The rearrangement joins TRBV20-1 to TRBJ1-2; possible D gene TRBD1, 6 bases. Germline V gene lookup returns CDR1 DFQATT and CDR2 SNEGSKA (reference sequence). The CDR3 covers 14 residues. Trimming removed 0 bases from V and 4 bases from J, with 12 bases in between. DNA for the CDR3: TGCAGTGCTAGAGATGGGGGCGGGAGCTATGGCTACACCTTC. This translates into CSARDGGGSYGYTF.

Here the CDR3 DNA reads TGTGCCAGCAGCCCCTACCCCAACGAGCAGTACTTC. Encoded protein: CASSPYPNEQYF. This rearrangement joins TRBV7-9 to TRBJ2-7; D remains ambiguous. This CDR3 is 12 amino acids long. V was shortened by 5 bases and J by 5 bases, with 10 bases between the two germline ends. Germline V gene data show CDR1 as SEHNR and CDR2 as FQNEAQ (reference sequence).

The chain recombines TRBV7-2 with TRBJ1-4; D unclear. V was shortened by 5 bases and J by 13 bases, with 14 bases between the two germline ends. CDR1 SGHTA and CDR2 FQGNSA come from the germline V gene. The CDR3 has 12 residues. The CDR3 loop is CASSPEVGRLFF. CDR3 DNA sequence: TGTGCCAGCAGCCCAGAGGTTGGGCGACTGTTTTTT.

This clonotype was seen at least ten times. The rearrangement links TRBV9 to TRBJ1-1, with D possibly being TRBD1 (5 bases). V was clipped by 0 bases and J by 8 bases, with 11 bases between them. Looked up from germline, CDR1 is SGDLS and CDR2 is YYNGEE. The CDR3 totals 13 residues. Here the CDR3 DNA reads TGTGCCAGCAGCGTAGAGTTAGACAGAGAAGCTTTCTTT. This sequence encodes CASSVELDREAFF.

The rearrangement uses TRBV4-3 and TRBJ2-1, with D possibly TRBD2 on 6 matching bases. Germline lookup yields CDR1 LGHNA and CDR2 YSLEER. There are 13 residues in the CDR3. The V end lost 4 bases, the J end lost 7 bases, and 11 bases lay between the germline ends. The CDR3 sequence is CASSRTTRNEQFF. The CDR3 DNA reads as TGCGCCAGCAGCCGGACGACTAGGAATGAGCAGTTCTTC.